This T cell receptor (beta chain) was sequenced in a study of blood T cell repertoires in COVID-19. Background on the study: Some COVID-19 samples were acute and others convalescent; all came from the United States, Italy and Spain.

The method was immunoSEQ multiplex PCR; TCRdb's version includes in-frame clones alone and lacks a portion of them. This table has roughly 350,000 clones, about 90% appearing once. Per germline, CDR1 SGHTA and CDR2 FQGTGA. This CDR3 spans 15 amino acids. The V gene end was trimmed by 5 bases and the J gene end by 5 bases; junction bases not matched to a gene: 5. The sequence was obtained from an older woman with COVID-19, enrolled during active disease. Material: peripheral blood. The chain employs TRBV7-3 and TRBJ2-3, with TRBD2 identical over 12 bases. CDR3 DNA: TGTGCCAGCAGCCCTAGCGGGGGGGCCGGAGATACGCAGTATTTT. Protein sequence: CASSPSGGAGDTQYF.